This T cell receptor beta chain is drawn from a study of shared clonotypes between healthy human individuals. TCRdb's copy holds only in-frame clones and misses some; the assay was immunoSEQ multiplex PCR. Of 1.6 million or so clones listed, over 95% were seen once; the top ten hold approximately 1%. The V end lost 0 bases, the J end lost 3 bases, and 14 bases lay between the germline ends. This CDR3 is built from 16 residues. Germline values: CDR1 MGHDK, CDR2 SYGVNS. The sequence was collected from a man aged 25-45 years in good health. The chain combines TRBV25-1 with TRBJ2-5; D remains ambiguous. The sample comprised naive CD4+ T cells sorted from blood. Subset meaning: CD45RA+ positively selected. The CDR3 DNA sequence: TGTGCCAGCAGTGAATATTTACGGCAGAAAGAAGAGACCCAGTACTTC. This sequence encodes CASSEYLRQKEETQYF.